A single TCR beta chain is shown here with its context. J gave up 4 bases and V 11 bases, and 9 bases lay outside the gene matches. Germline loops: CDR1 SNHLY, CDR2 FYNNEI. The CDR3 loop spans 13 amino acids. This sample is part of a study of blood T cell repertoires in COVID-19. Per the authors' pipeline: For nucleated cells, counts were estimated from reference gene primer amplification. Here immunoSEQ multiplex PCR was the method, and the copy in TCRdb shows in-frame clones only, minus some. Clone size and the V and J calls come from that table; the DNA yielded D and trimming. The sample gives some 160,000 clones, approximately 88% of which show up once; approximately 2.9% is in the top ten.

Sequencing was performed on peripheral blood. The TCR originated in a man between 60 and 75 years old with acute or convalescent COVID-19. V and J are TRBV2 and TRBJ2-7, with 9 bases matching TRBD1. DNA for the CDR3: TGTGCCGTAACAGGGGGCGATTCTTACGAGCAGTACTTC. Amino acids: CAVTGGDSYEQYF.